A selection of T cell receptor beta chains follows, all from one sample in a study of shared clonotypes between healthy human individuals. Sequencing was performed with immunoSEQ multiplex PCR; in TCRdb, only in-frame clones are kept and a portion is missing. This table holds some 1.5 million clones, roughly 96% found once. The sequenced sample was naive CD4+ T cells sorted from blood. Receptors originate from a young man in good health. Each CDR3 is given with its conserved first and last residue. A D gene is named only where the DNA matches it firmly. Some rows have no size entry. The others give once, few or many, or a class for an expanded clone.

NA,NA,TRBJ2-1,TRBV15,TGTGCCACCAGCAGAGGACAGAGCTCCTACAATGAGCAGTTCTTC,CATSRGQSSYNEQFF
NA,TRBD2,TRBJ2-7,TRBV5-5,TGTGCCAGCAGCACCGGGCCTAGACGCGGGAGGTACGAGCAGTACTTC,CASSTGPRRGRYEQYF
once,TRBD1,TRBJ2-7,TRBV14,TGTGCCAGCAGCCGTAGGGACAGGGCCTCCTACGAGCAGTACTTC,CASSRRDRASYEQYF
NA,TRBD1,TRBJ2-5,TRBV4-1,TGCGCCAGCAGCCAATCCGGGACAGCCCTCCCCCAAGAGACCCAGTACTTC,CASSQSGTALPQETQYF
few,NA,TRBJ2-7,TRBV6-1,TGTGCCAGCAGGTCGGGAGCCGCCGGCGAGCAGTACTTC,CASRSGAAGEQYF
NA,NA,TRBJ1-4,TRBV15,TGTGCCACCAGCCCTCGGGCCGGCAATGAAAAACTGTTTTTT,CATSPRAGNEKLFF
NA,NA,TRBJ1-4,TRBV27,TGTGCCAGCAGTCCATTCCCTCTCGAGGGCCCGACTAATGAAAAACTGTTTTTT,CASSPFPLEGPTNEKLFF
NA,NA,TRBJ2-1,TRBV7-6,TGTGCCAGCAGCTTAGTAGGAGTACTAGCCGCCAATGAGCAGTTCTTC,CASSLVGVLAANEQFF
NA,TRBD2,TRBJ2-2,TRBV10-1,TGCGCCAGCAGTGACCCGGGACTAGCGGGAGTTTCCGGGGAGCTGTTTTTT,CASSDPGLAGVSGELFF
NA,NA,TRBJ2-5,TRBV19,TGTGCCAGTAGTATCCCCGGCAGGGGTTCCTTGGAGACCCAGTACTTC,CASSIPGRGSLETQYF
NA,TRBD1,TRBJ2-7,TRBV25-1,TGTGCCAGCAGTGAATATCCCAGGGGGCCACGGAACGAGCAGTACTTC,CASSEYPRGPRNEQYF
NA,NA,TRBJ2-3,TRBV27,TGTGCCAGCAGTTTATTAAGATGGGATACGCAGTATTTT,CASSLLRWDTQYF
NA,TRBD2,TRBJ2-7,TRBV5-8,TGTGCCAGCTCCGGGACAGAAAAAAGCGGGAGGGTCACCTACGAGCAGTACTTC,CASSGTEKSGRVTYEQYF
NA,TRBD1,TRBJ2-7,TRBV7-2,TGTGCCAGCAGCTTAGGACAGGGGGCCTACGAGCAGTACTTC,CASSLGQGAYEQYF
NA,TRBD1,TRBJ2-3,TRBV18,TGTGCCAGCTCAGAGATGACAGGGGCGGGAAATACGCAGTATTTT,CASSEMTGAGNTQYF
few,TRBD2,TRBJ2-2,TRBV9,TGTGCCAGCAGCGTCCTAGCGGGAGGGCCCACCGGGGAGCTGTTTTTT,CASSVLAGGPTGELFF
NA,NA,TRBJ2-3,TRBV7-6,TGTGCCAGCAGCTTAACCTTGCCAGATACGCAGTATTTT,CASSLTLPDTQYF
NA,TRBD2,TRBJ2-2,TRBV7-2,TGTGCCAGCAGCTTAGAGCGGGGGCATCCCGGGGAGCTGTTTTTT,CASSLERGHPGELFF
NA,NA,TRBJ1-4,TRBV15,TGTGCCACCAGCAGGAACAGGGTTGGTAATGAAAAACTGTTTTTT,CATSRNRVGNEKLFF
NA,TRBD2,TRBJ2-7,TRBV7-9,TGTGCCAGCAGCTTAGCACTAGCGGGAGGGCCCTACGAGCAGTACTTC,CASSLALAGGPYEQYF
NA,NA,TRBJ2-7,TRBV5-1,TGCGCCAGCAACAAATGGGACTCCTCCTACGAGCAGTACTTC,CASNKWDSSYEQYF
NA,TRBD1,TRBJ2-3,TRBV10-2,TGCGCCAGCAAGGGGACAGGATCCCACACAGATACGCAGTATTTT,CASKGTGSHTDTQYF
NA,NA,TRBJ1-5,TRBV18,TGTGCCAGCTCATCGGACGGTCTCAATCAGCCCCAGCATTTT,CASSSDGLNQPQHF
NA,NA,TRBJ1-2,TRBV10-1,TGCGCCAGCAGTGAGGCCAGGGGTGATCGCGGGGGCTACACCTTC,CASSEARGDRGGYTF
NA,TRBD2,TRBJ2-7,TRBV30,TGTGCCTTACTCTCCGGGACTAGCGGGACGGGAAGGAGCTCCTACGAGCAGTACTTC,CALLSGTSGTGRSSYEQYF
NA,TRBD2,TRBJ2-1,TRBV27,TGTGCCAGCAGTAGACTAGCGGGAGCAGCTGAGCAGTTCTTC,CASSRLAGAAEQFF
NA,NA,TRBJ2-5,TRBV28,TGTGCCAGCAGCCGCGTGAGGGTTCTGTTAAGGGAGACCCAGTACTTC,CASSRVRVLLRETQYF
NA,NA,TRBJ2-7,TRBV27,TGTGCCACTAGCAGGGGGGACACAACCTACGAGCAGTACTTC,CATSRGDTTYEQYF
NA,NA,TRBJ1-4,TRBV7-9,TGTGCCAGCAGCTTCGGACAGAACAATGAAAAACTGTTTTTT,CASSFGQNNEKLFF
NA,TRBD2,TRBJ2-1,TRBV7-9,TGTGCCAGCAGCTCCTTTCGTGGCGGGAGGGCCGAGGAGCAGTTCTTC,CASSSFRGGRAEEQFF
NA,TRBD2,TRBJ2-3,TRBV5-8,TGTGCCAGCAGCTTTTATTTGGCGGGAGTTGGCACAGATACGCAGTATTTT,CASSFYLAGVGTDTQYF
NA,NA,TRBJ2-7,TRBV30,TGTGCCTGGAGTGACCCGGGACGGGGATCCTACGAGCAGTACTTC,CAWSDPGRGSYEQYF
NA,NA,TRBJ1-1,TRBV6-6,TGTGCCGTACGTGCACAAGGAGGCCCCACTGAAGCTTTCTTT,CAVRAQGGPTEAFF
NA,NA,TRBJ2-5,TRBV11-2,TGTGCCAGCAGCTTAGATCTAGGGACACGGCAAGAGACCCAGTACTTC,CASSLDLGTRQETQYF
NA,TRBD2,TRBJ2-7,TRBV11-3,TGTGCCAGCAGCTTAGTGGGACTAGCGGGAGAGCCATACGAGCAGTACTTC,CASSLVGLAGEPYEQYF
NA,NA,TRBJ2-1,TRBV6-1,TGTGCCAGCAGGGGGAAGTTCGGAGTCTACAATGAGCAGTTCTTC,CASRGKFGVYNEQFF
NA,TRBD2,TRBJ2-1,TRBV10-3,TGTGCCATCAGTGATACCGGCCTGGGACTAGCGGGCCCCAGGTGGTTCTTC,CAISDTGLGLAGPRWFF
NA,NA,TRBJ2-1,TRBV19,TGTGCCAGTAGTATACGGACAAGAAGCTCCTACAATGAGCAGTTCTTC,CASSIRTRSSYNEQFF
NA,NA,TRBJ1-1,TRBV7-3,TGTGCCAGCAGCTTGGCAGGGTACACTGAAGCTTTCTTT,CASSLAGYTEAFF
NA,TRBD1,TRBJ1-1,TRBV5-1,TGCGCCAGCAGCTGGGACAGGGTTCACACTGAAGCTTTCTTT,CASSWDRVHTEAFF
NA,TRBD2,TRBJ2-5,TRBV7-8,TGTGCCAGCAGCATGGGGAGACTAGCGGGTTCCGAGACCCAGTACTTC,CASSMGRLAGSETQYF
NA,NA,TRBJ1-1,TRBV9,TGTGCCAGCAGCGTGAAACAAGGACACCCCAACACTGAAGCTTTCTTT,CASSVKQGHPNTEAFF